This passage covers 28 T cell receptor beta chains from one sample sequenced in a study of human thymus T cells. Generated by immunoSEQ multiplex PCR, the TCRdb table keeps only in-frame clones and is missing some. The sample yields tens of thousands of clones, 90% to 95% seen once. The sequenced sample consisted of blood. These receptors all come from a boy under two years old with a congenital heart defect but otherwise immunologically healthy.

J is TRBJ2-7 and V is TRBV6-1; D may correspond to TRBD1 or TRBD2 (5 bases each). With 2 bases removed from V and 4 bases from J, the gap between germline ends came to 15 bases. CDR1 is MNHNS, CDR2 SASEGT, per germline. CDR3 size: 15 residues. DNA for the CDR3: TGTGCCAGCAGTGAATTTGTGAGGGGCACTTACGAGCAGTACTTC. Translating it yields CASSEFVRGTYEQYF.

The J gene is TRBJ2-7, the V gene TRBV14; no clear D gene. This CDR3 has 15 residues. The germline V gene has CDR1 SGHDN and CDR2 FVKESK. The V end lost 1 base, the J end lost 0 bases, and 10 bases lay between the germline ends. CDR3 in DNA: TGTGCCAGCAGCCAAGTTATAGGCAGCTCCTACGAGCAGTACTTC. This translates into CASSQVIGSSYEQYF. The full variable domain, in which reference TRBV14 and TRBJ2-7 provide the parts outside the CDR3, is EAGVTQFPSHSVIEKGQTVTLRCDPISGHDNLYWYRRVMGKEIKFLLHFVKESKQDESGMPNNRFLAERTGGTYSTLKVQPAELEDSGVYFCASSQVIGSSYEQYFGPGTRLTVT.

The chain has TRBV11-1 and TRBJ2-3; D gene uncertain. Trimming stripped 1 base from V and 0 bases from J, with 11 bases between. Germline loops: CDR1 SGHAT, CDR2 FQDESV (reference sequence). This CDR3 has 16 residues. CDR3: CASSLGSESSTDTQYF. The CDR3 bases are TGTGCCAGCAGCTTAGGGAGCGAATCTAGCACAGATACGCAGTATTTT.

The J gene is TRBJ2-7, the V gene TRBV7-6; TRBD2 agrees at 11 bases. In germline, CDR1 is SGHVS, CDR2 FNYEAQ. V trimming: 1 base; J trimming: 4 bases; junction bases outside the gene matches: 0. CDR3 length: 14 residues. The CDR3 loop is CASSLGLAGYEQYF. CDR3 nucleotides: TGTGCCAGCAGCTTAGGACTAGCGGGATACGAGCAGTACTTC.

The CDR3 DNA is TGTGCCAGCAAGGACAGGGGGTACGAGCAGTACTTC. This translates into CASKDRGYEQYF. The genes are TRBV6-1 and TRBJ2-7; 10 bases are shared with TRBD1. The CDR3 runs 12 residues. In germline, CDR1 is MNHNS, CDR2 SASEGT. The ends lost 7 bases at V and 4 bases at J; junction bases unmatched: 1.

The chain recombines TRBV7-2 with TRBJ2-7; no definite D call. The CDR3 loop spans 14 amino acids. Trimming took off 2 bases at V and 0 bases at J, with 8 bases between the two ends. CDR1 is SGHTA and CDR2 is FQGNSA in the germline V gene. The CDR3: CASSLPGLSYEQYF. The CDR3 nucleotides read TGTGCCAGCAGCTTACCGGGCCTCTCCTACGAGCAGTACTTC.

The V gene is TRBV11-2, the J gene TRBJ2-6; D gene uncertain. Trimming left V 5 bases short and J 0 bases short, with 14 bases between. The germline gives CDR1 SGHAT, CDR2 FQNNGV. This CDR3 region has 17 residues. As DNA, the CDR3 is TGTGCCAGCAGCCCTCAGGTCCTTCGCTCTGGGGCCAACGTCCTGACTTTC. Translation gives CASSPQVLRSGANVLTF.

This chain uses TRBV27 with TRBJ1-4, with TRBD1 matching 7 bases. The germline V gene encodes CDR1 MNHEY and CDR2 SMNVEV (reference sequence). The CDR3 has 14 amino acids. The V and J ends lost 5 bases and 8 bases, in that order; junction bases with no gene match: 8. CDR3 sequence reads: CASSIYRGHEKLFF. DNA of the CDR3: TGTGCCAGCAGTATATACAGGGGTCACGAAAAACTGTTTTTT.

This sequence joins TRBV19 and TRBJ1-6; D is unclear. CDR1 LNHDA and CDR2 SQIVND come from the germline V gene (reference sequence). The CDR3 totals 16 residues. Trimming shortened V by 0 bases and J by 9 bases, and 15 bases separated the two germline ends. The CDR3 spells CASSIDGFRLSSPLHF. CDR3 sequence (DNA): TGTGCCAGTAGTATAGACGGCTTCAGGTTAAGTTCACCCCTCCACTTT.

The gene calls are TRBV6-1 and TRBJ1-5, with 7 nucleotides matching TRBD1. Germline V gene data show CDR1 as MNHNS and CDR2 as SASEGT. This CDR3 is built from 13 residues. V lost 5 bases, J lost 4 bases, and 2 bases stayed unmatched. The CDR3 DNA reads TGTGCCAGCAGTCGACAGGGAAATCAGCCCCAGCATTTT. It encodes CASSRQGNQPQHF.

The chain combines TRBV19 with TRBJ2-1; TRBD2 aligns across 15 bases. The J segment lost 5 bases and the V segment lost 9 bases, leaving 8 bases of the junction unmatched. The CDR3 is 16 residues long. Looked up from germline, CDR1 is LNHDA and CDR2 is SQIVND (reference sequence). CDR3 residues: CARGRGLAGGDNEQFF. DNA for the CDR3: TGTGCCAGGGGCAGGGGACTAGCGGGAGGTGACAATGAGCAGTTCTTC.

The genes are TRBV25-1 and TRBJ2-5; D gene ambiguous. V was shortened by 2 bases and J by 5 bases, with 9 bases between the two germline ends. The CDR3 runs to 13 residues. CDR1 MGHDK and CDR2 SYGVNS come from the germline V gene. CDR3: CASSEPRQETQYF. DNA of the CDR3: TGTGCCAGCAGTGAACCCCGGCAGGAGACCCAGTACTTC.

CDR3 residues: CASSYLRGSGANVLTF. Written as DNA, the CDR3 is TGTGCCAGCAGTTACCTGAGGGGGTCTGGGGCCAACGTCCTGACTTTC. The genes are TRBV6-5 and TRBJ2-6; D possibly corresponds to TRBD1 (6 bases). This CDR3 comprises 16 residues. CDR1 is MNHEY and CDR2 is SVGAGI in the germline V gene. V lost 2 bases, J lost 1 base, and 9 bases lay in between.

The CDR3 DNA is TGTGCCAGCAGCGTCGGCGGGGGGGCCCCAGATACGCAGTATTTT. Translated, it gives CASSVGGGAPDTQYF. The chain links TRBV9 to TRBJ2-3; 9 bases align to TRBD2. The V gene's germline CDR1 is SGDLS and CDR2 YYNGEE. The CDR3 contains 15 residues. The trim removed 2 bases at V and 4 bases at J, leaving 5 bases unmatched.

This clone was observed a handful of times. This sequence joins TRBV14 and TRBJ1-1; 7 bases map to TRBD1. V trimming: 4 bases; J trimming: 1 base; junction bases outside the gene matches: 6. The CDR3 runs to 15 residues. Germline lookup yields CDR1 SGHDN and CDR2 FVKESK. The CDR3 spells CASSLMTGTNTEAFF. In nucleotides, the CDR3 is TGTGCCAGCAGCCTAATGACAGGGACGAACACTGAAGCTTTCTTT.

The chain combines TRBV10-2 with TRBJ2-7; D unclear. Trimming removed 2 bases at V and 4 bases at J, with 3 bases between. The CDR3 is 11 amino acids. Germline assignment: CDR1 WSHSY and CDR2 SAAADI. The CDR3 protein is CASSEGYEQYF. In nucleotides, the CDR3 is TGCGCCAGCAGTGAGGGTTACGAGCAGTACTTC.

The CDR3 nucleotides are TGTGCCAGCAGCTTGGGGGACAGGGAGGCTAACTATGGCTACACCTTC. Translating gives CASSLGDREANYGYTF. The chain is built from TRBV5-6 and TRBJ1-2, with TRBD1 identical over 9 bases. The CDR3 loop spans 16 amino acids. The junction had 3 bases not matched to a gene; V was cut back by 0 bases and J by 0 bases. Germline V gives CDR1 SGHDT, CDR2 YYEEEE.

J is TRBJ1-1 and V is TRBV15; unclear D gene. The CDR3 is 15 residues long. Between the trimmed V and J ends, which lost 5 bases and 9 bases, there was a span of 22 bases. Germline CDR1 reads LNHNV; CDR2 reads YYDKDF (reference sequence). The CDR3 region is CATSGTRAFYGKAFF. DNA of the CDR3: TGTGCCACCAGCGGAACTCGGGCCTTTTACGGAAAAGCTTTCTTT.

The CDR3 loop reads CASSLVPGANTGELFF. The DNA for the CDR3 is TGTGCCAGCAGCTTAGTCCCAGGGGCGAACACCGGGGAGCTGTTTTTT. The chain is built from TRBV7-9 and TRBJ2-2; the D gene is possibly TRBD1 (6 bases). This CDR3 spans 16 amino acids. Trimming left V 1 base short and J 0 bases short, with 9 bases between. Per the germline V gene, CDR1 is SEHNR and CDR2 is FQNEAQ (reference sequence).

This clone was seen a handful of times. The genes are TRBV5-1 and TRBJ2-5; unclear D gene. This CDR3 contains 13 residues. The germline CDR1 and CDR2 sequences are SGHRS and YFSETQ. Between the trimmed V and J ends, which lost 0 bases and 1 base, there was a span of 4 bases. CDR3 coding DNA: TGCGCCAGCAGCTTGGCCCCCCAAGAGACCCAGTACTTC. It encodes CASSLAPQETQYF.

The rearrangement joins TRBV28 to TRBJ2-3, with D perhaps TRBD2 (5 bases). Germline CDR1 and CDR2: MDHEN and SYDVKM. The V end was cut by 7 bases, the J end by 2 bases, with 19 bases between. This CDR3 has 16 residues. CDR3 in amino acids: CASKWSGSGSTDTQYF. The CDR3 nucleotides read TGTGCCAGCAAATGGAGTGGATCGGGGTCCACAGATACGCAGTATTTT.

The chain has TRBV7-9 and TRBJ2-3; D is uncertain. The germline gives CDR1 SEHNR, CDR2 FQNEAQ (reference sequence). The CDR3 is 13 amino acids. Deletions cut 3 bases from V and 1 base from J, with 5 bases between. The CDR3 nucleotides read TGTGCCAGCAGCTTTGGACGCACAGATACGCAGTATTTT. Translating it yields CASSFGRTDTQYF.

The chain links TRBV2 to TRBJ2-1, with 10 bases that match TRBD2. The CDR3 totals 14 residues. Germline V gives CDR1 SNHLY, CDR2 FYNNEI. Trimming removed 5 bases from V and 4 bases from J; junction bases left unmatched: 2. The CDR3 coding sequence is TGTGCCAGCAGTTTACTAGCGGGGTACAATGAGCAGTTCTTC. Encoded protein: CASSLLAGYNEQFF.

The chain joins TRBV5-4 to TRBJ1-2, with D maybe TRBD1 (6 bases). The CDR3 contains 14 residues. V dropped 7 bases and J dropped 4 bases, with 17 bases sitting between them. Germline CDR1 reads SGHNT; CDR2 reads YYREEE (reference sequence). In DNA form, the CDR3 reads TGTGCCAGCTTTAGGGGAAAGGGGGGCTATGGCTACACCTTC. It encodes CASFRGKGGYGYTF. Full variable domain (outside the CDR3, taken from reference TRBV5-4 and TRBJ1-2): ETGVTQSPTHLIKTRGQQVTLRCSSQSGHNTVSWYQQALGQGPQFIFQYYREEENGRGNFPPRFSGLQFPNYSSELNVNALELDDSALYLCASFRGKGGYGYTFGSGTRLTVV.

V and J are TRBV6-1 and TRBJ2-6, with 7 bases fitting TRBD1. The CDR3 has 15 residues. After removal of 6 bases from V and 1 base from J, the junction contained 3 bases not matched to a gene. Germline CDR1 and CDR2: MNHNS and SASEGT. The DNA for the CDR3 is TGTGCCAGCAGGGACAGGTTATCTGGGGCCAACGTCCTGACTTTC. Protein: CASRDRLSGANVLTF.

The chain has TRBV7-2 and TRBJ1-2; TRBD1 aligns across 7 bases. CDR1 and CDR2 (germline): SGHTA, FQGNSA. With V trimmed by 1 base and J by 7 bases, 9 bases remained unmatched. The CDR3 sequence is 15 residues long. CDR3 DNA: TGTGCCAGCAGCTTAGACAGGGGTTCAGCACGTGGCTACACCTTC. It is translated as CASSLDRGSARGYTF.

This chain connects TRBV5-1 to TRBJ1-5, with D perhaps matching TRBD1 (6 bases). V was clipped by 0 bases and J by 0 bases, with 7 bases between them. The germline V gene has CDR1 SGHRS and CDR2 YFSETQ. The CDR3 has 15 residues. CDR3 in amino acids: CASSLDRDSNQPQHF. CDR3 nucleotide sequence: TGCGCCAGCAGCTTGGACAGGGATAGCAATCAGCCCCAGCATTTT.

This chain uses TRBV7-2 with TRBJ2-1, with 9 positions matching TRBD2. The CDR3 loop spans 15 amino acids. The trim removed 1 base at V and 8 bases at J, leaving 6 bases unmatched. The germline gives CDR1 SGHTA, CDR2 FQGNSA. The chain's CDR3 is CASSLVAGVKDEQFF. The CDR3 DNA reads TGTGCCAGCAGCTTAGTAGCGGGAGTAAAGGATGAGCAGTTCTTC. The full variable domain, with the rest looked up from reference TRBV7-2 and TRBJ2-1, is GAGVSQSPSNKVTEKGKDVELRCDPISGHTALYWYRQSLGQGLEFLIYFQGNSAPDKSGLPSDRFSAERTGGSVSTLTIQRTQQEDSAVYLCASSLVAGVKDEQFFGPGTRLTVL.